A selection of T cell receptor beta chains follows, all from one sample in a study of technical replicates of blood from a few donors. Some clones are missing from TCRdb's copy, which holds only in-frame ones; the method was immunoSEQ multiplex PCR. The sample contains around 100,000 clones, approximately 96% of which appear only once. Sequencing was performed on T cells isolated from PBMCs. The receptors stem from a human donor in good health. Both conserved end residues are part of each CDR3.

j_gene: TRBJ1-1; v_gene: TRBV11-3; CDR3aa: CASSSRRTVNTEAFF
j_gene: TRBJ2-7; v_gene: TRBV28; CDR3aa: CASSLRQGIYEQYF
j_gene: TRBJ1-2; v_gene: TRBV28; CDR3aa: CASTSDRDGGYTF
j_gene: TRBJ1-4; v_gene: TRBV4-1; CDR3aa: CASSRGLNEKLFF
j_gene: TRBJ1-1; v_gene: TRBV6-1; CDR3aa: CASSWALNTEAFF
j_gene: TRBJ2-1; v_gene: TRBV28; CDR3aa: CASSPSNSRSQFF
j_gene: TRBJ1-2; v_gene: TRBV28; CDR3aa: CASRQDGYTF
j_gene: TRBJ2-3; v_gene: TRBV19; CDR3aa: CASSIGLGITDTQYF
j_gene: TRBJ2-7; v_gene: TRBV5-1; CDR3aa: CASSSRDRGEQYF
j_gene: TRBJ1-2; v_gene: TRBV30; CDR3aa: CAWGNPGSQNYGYTF
j_gene: TRBJ1-1; v_gene: TRBV4-2; CDR3aa: CASSPSGNTEAFF
j_gene: TRBJ2-7; v_gene: TRBV25-1; CDR3aa: CASSEWREGMYEQYF
j_gene: TRBJ1-3; v_gene: TRBV7-9; CDR3aa: CASSSERGGSGNTIYF
j_gene: TRBJ2-7; v_gene: TRBV7-9; CDR3aa: CASSGRVDYEQYF
j_gene: TRBJ2-5; v_gene: TRBV5-4; CDR3aa: CASSLGAGAQETQYF
j_gene: TRBJ1-1; v_gene: TRBV7-2; CDR3aa: CASSFDKGTGAFF
j_gene: TRBJ1-4; v_gene: TRBV4-1; CDR3aa: CASSQDGRGSEKLFF
j_gene: TRBJ2-5; v_gene: TRBV19; CDR3aa: CASSIVGRTGRETQYF
j_gene: TRBJ1-3; v_gene: TRBV9; CDR3aa: CASSVELHSGNTIYF
j_gene: TRBJ1-4; v_gene: TRBV6-5; CDR3aa: CASSDRSASNEKLFF
j_gene: TRBJ2-7; v_gene: TRBV18; CDR3aa: CATSLMGLSDEQYF
j_gene: TRBJ2-7; v_gene: TRBV14; CDR3aa: CASRRHGTGATEQYF
j_gene: TRBJ1-5; v_gene: TRBV4-1; CDR3aa: CASSQGGREDQPQHF
j_gene: TRBJ2-7; v_gene: TRBV12-2; CDR3aa: CASRLLKVREEQYF
j_gene: TRBJ2-1; v_gene: TRBV10-3; CDR3aa: CAISERQGNYNEQFF
j_gene: TRBJ2-1; v_gene: TRBV5-4; CDR3aa: CASSLGGGRYNEQFF